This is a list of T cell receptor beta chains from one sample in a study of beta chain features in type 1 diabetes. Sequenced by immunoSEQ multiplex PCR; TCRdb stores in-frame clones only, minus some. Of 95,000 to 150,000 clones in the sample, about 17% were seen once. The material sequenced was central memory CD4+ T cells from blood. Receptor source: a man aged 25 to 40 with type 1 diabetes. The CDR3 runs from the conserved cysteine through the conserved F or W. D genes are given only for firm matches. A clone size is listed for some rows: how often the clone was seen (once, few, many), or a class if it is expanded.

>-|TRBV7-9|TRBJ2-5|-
TGTGCCAGCAGCTTAGCCCGGGCTAGGGAGACCCAGTACTTC
CASSLARARETQYF
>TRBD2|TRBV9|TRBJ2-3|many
TGTGCCAGCAGCCCCGGGACTAGCGTTACGCAGTATTTT
CASSPGTSVTQYF
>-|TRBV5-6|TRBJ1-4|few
TGTGCCAGCAGCTTGCTGACGCGTAATGAAAAACTGTTTTTT
CASSLLTRNEKLFF
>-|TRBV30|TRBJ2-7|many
TGTGCCTGGAGTCCCCCCGACTACGAGCAGTACTTC
CAWSPPDYEQYF
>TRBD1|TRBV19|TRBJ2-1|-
TGTGCCAGTACCCGAGGGGGACAGGGAACACTAAATGAGCAGTTCTTC
CASTRGGQGTLNEQFF
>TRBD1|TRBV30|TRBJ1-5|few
TGTGCCTGGAGTGGGACAGGGCCCCAGCCCCAGCATTTT
CAWSGTGPQPQHF
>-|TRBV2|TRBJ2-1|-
TGTGCCACCCACTGGGGGGGCCAAAGGTCCTACAATGAGCAGTTCTTC
CATHWGGQRSYNEQFF
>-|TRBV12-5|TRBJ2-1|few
TGTGCTAGGGGTCTGACCCTCACGGGCAATGAGCAGTTCTTC
CARGLTLTGNEQFF
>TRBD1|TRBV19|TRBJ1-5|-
TGTGCCAGTAGTATCCGGGACAGTATGGTGATGAGCAATCAGCCCCAGCATTTT
CASSIRDSMVMSNQPQHF
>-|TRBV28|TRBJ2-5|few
TGTGCCAGCAGTGCTCAGGGGAAGCAGACCCAGTACTTC
CASSAQGKQTQYF
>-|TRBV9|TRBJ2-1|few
TGTGCCAGCAGCGTAGGACCCGGGGGCGGCATCGGTGAGCAGTTCTTC
CASSVGPGGGIGEQFF
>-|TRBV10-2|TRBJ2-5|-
TGCGCCAGCAGGAGGGACAAAAGACAAGAGACCCAGTACTTC
CASRRDKRQETQYF
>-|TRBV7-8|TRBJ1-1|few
TGTGCCAGCAGCTTGTCGGCACTCGGACACACTGAAGCTTTCTTT
CASSLSALGHTEAFF
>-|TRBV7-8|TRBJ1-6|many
TGTGCCAGCAGCAGGGGGGCACGTAATTCACCCCTCCACTTT
CASSRGARNSPLHF
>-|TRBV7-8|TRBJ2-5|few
TGTGCCAGCAGCTCATCTAGGGTACAAGAGACCCAGTACTTC
CASSSSRVQETQYF
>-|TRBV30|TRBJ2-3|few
TGTGCCTGGAGTGTCGGGGGAGATACGCAGTATTTT
CAWSVGGDTQYF
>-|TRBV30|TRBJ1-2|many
TGTGCCTGGAGTATCCTAGAGGGACGAGTTGGCTACACCTTC
CAWSILEGRVGYTF
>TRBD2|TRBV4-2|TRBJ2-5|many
TGTGCCAGCAGCCAAGATCGACTAGCAATGGAGACCCAGTACTTC
CASSQDRLAMETQYF
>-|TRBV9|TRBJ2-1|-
TGTGCCAGCAGCGTGAACACCTTCTCCTACAATGAGCAGTTCTTC
CASSVNTFSYNEQFF
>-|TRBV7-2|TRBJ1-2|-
TGTGCCAGCAGCGCCACGGGACCGCCGAACTATGGCTACACCTTC
CASSATGPPNYGYTF
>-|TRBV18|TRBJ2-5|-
TGTGCCAGCTCACCGGGTCAGGGCACAGGGGAGACCCAGTACTTC
CASSPGQGTGETQYF
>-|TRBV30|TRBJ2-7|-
TGTGCCTGGAGTTTTAGGGACTACGAGCAGTACTTC
CAWSFRDYEQYF
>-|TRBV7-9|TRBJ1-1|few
TGTGCCAGCAGCTTCAAAGGGGCGGGTGAAGCTTTCTTT
CASSFKGAGEAFF
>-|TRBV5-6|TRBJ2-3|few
TGTGCCAGCAACTTGGCGGGGACCACAGATACGCAGTATTTT
CASNLAGTTDTQYF
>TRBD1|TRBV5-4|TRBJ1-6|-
TGTGCCAGCAGCCGTGGACAGGGGGACTCCTATAATTCACCCCTCCACTTT
CASSRGQGDSYNSPLHF
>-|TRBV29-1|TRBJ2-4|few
TGCAGCGTTGAACAGCTGCAGGTGGACATTCAGTACTTC
CSVEQLQVDIQYF
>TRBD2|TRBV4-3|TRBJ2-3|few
TGCGCCAGCAGCCAGGCAGGACTAGCGGGGGCCACAGATACGCAGTATTTT
CASSQAGLAGATDTQYF
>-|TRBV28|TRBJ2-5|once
TGTGCCAGCAGTTTGCGGTGGGGAGAGACCCAGTACTTC
CASSLRWGETQYF
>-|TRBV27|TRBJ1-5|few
TGTGCCAGCAGTAAGGGTGTGTCGGCGAGCGGACGTGACAATCAGCCCCAGCATTTT
CASSKGVSASGRDNQPQHF
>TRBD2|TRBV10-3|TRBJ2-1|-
TGTGCCATCAGTGAGTCAGTAGCGGGGGATAATGAGCAGTTCTTC
CAISESVAGDNEQFF
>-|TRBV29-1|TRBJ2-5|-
TGCAGCGTTACCAGGGCTGGAGAGACCCAGTACTTC
CSVTRAGETQYF
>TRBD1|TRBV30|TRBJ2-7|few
TGTGCCTGGAGTGCCAGGACAGGGGGAAAGCTTGTGACGTCCTACGAGCAGTACTTC
CAWSARTGGKLVTSYEQYF
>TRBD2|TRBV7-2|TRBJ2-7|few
TGTGCCAGCAGCTCTAGGACTAGCGTCTCCTACGAGCAGTACTTC
CASSSRTSVSYEQYF
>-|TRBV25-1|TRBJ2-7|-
TGTGCCAGCAAAGCGGAGACAACCTACGAGCAGTACTTC
CASKAETTYEQYF
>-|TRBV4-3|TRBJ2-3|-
TGCGCCAGCAGTCCCGGGGAGGGGGGCTACACAGATACGCAGTATTTT
CASSPGEGGYTDTQYF
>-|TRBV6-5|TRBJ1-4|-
TGTGCCAGCAGGAAGTTGGGGACTAATGAAAAACTGTTTTTT
CASRKLGTNEKLFF
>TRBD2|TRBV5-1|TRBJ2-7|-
TGCGCCAGCAGCTTTAGCGGGAGCGACCTTTACGAGCAGTACTTC
CASSFSGSDLYEQYF
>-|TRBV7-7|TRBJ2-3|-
TGTGCTAGCAGCCTAAGGACTACATCCGATACGCAGTATTTT
CASSLRTTSDTQYF
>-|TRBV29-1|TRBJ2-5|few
TGCAGCGTTGGCCCCCAGTACTTC
CSVGPQYF
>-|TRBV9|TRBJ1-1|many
TGTGCCAGCACCCCGGGGGACCGTGACACTGAAGCTTTCTTT
CASTPGDRDTEAFF
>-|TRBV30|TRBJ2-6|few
TGTGCCTGGAGTGTACAAACTGGGGCCAACGTCCTGACTTTC
CAWSVQTGANVLTF
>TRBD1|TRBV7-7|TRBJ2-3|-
TGTGCCAGCAGCTTGACAGGGATGGGCACAGATACGCAGTATTTT
CASSLTGMGTDTQYF
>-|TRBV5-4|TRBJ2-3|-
TGTGCCAGCAGCTTCGGGGACTTAAGCACAGATACGCAGTATTTT
CASSFGDLSTDTQYF
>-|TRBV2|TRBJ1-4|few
TGTGCCAGCAGTGATCTACTGAATGAAAAACTGTTTTTT
CASSDLLNEKLFF
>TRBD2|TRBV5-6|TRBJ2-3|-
TGTGCCAGCAGCCAGAAATCGGGACTAGCGGGGCCTAGGACAGATACGCAGTATTTT
CASSQKSGLAGPRTDTQYF
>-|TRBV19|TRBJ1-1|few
TGTGCCAGTAGTGGGGGCCCTATGAACACTGAAGCTTTCTTT
CASSGGPMNTEAFF
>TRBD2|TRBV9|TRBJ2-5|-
TGTGCCAGCAGCGCCAAAGCCGGGGGGACGGAGACCCAGTACTTC
CASSAKAGGTETQYF
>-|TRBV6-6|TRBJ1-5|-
TGTGCCAGCAGCCAGCACCTAGGTCAGCCCCAGCATTTT
CASSQHLGQPQHF
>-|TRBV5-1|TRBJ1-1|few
TGCGCCAGCAGCTTGGCTATCCGGACTGAAGCTTTCTTT
CASSLAIRTEAFF
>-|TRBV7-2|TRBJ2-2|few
TGTGCCAGCAGCTTAGGGCAGGTCACCGGGGAGCTGTTTTTT
CASSLGQVTGELFF
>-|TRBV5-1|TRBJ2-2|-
TGCGCCAGCAGCTTAATCCCCGGGGGAGCGAACACCGGGGAGCTGTTTTTT
CASSLIPGGANTGELFF
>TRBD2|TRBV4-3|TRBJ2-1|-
TGCGCCAGCAGCCAAGCCGCTACTAGCGATGAGCAGTTCTTC
CASSQAATSDEQFF
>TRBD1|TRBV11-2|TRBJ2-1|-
TGTGCCAGCAGCCCTATCCGGGACAGGGCTTACAATGAGCAGTTCTTC
CASSPIRDRAYNEQFF
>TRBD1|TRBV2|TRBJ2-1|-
TGTGCCAGCAGTCCGGGACAGGGGGGCTACAATGAGCAGTTCTTC
CASSPGQGGYNEQFF
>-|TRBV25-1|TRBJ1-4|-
TGTGCCAGCAGTGATAATGGGAGCGGCGAAAAACTGTTTTTT
CASSDNGSGEKLFF
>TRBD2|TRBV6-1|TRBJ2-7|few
TGTGCCAGCAATAGCGGGGTCTCCTACGAGCAGTACTTC
CASNSGVSYEQYF
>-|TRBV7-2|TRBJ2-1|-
TGTGCCAGCAGCATCCAACCTACAGGGAACTACAATGAGCAGTTCTTC
CASSIQPTGNYNEQFF
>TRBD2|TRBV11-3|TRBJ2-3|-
TGTGCCAGCAGCGCCGGGGGACTAAGCACAGATACGCAGTATTTT
CASSAGGLSTDTQYF